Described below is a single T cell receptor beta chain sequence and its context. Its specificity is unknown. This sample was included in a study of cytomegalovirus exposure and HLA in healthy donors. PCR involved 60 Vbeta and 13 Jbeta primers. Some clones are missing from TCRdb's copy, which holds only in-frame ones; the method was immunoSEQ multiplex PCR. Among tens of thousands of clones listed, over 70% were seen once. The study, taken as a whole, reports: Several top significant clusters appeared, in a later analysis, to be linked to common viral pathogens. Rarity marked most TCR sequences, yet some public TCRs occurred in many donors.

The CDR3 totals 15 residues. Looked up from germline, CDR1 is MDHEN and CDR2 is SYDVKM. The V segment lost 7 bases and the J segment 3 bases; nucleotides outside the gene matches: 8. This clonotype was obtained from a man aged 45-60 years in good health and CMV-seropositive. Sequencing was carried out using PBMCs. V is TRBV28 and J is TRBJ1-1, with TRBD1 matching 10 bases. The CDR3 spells CASTTMGTGDTEAFF. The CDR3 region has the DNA TGTGCCAGCACTACCATGGGGACAGGGGACACTGAAGCTTTCTTT.